These 22 T cell receptor beta chains came from one sample sequenced in a study of cytomegalovirus exposure and HLA in healthy donors. 13 Jbeta primers and 60 Vbeta primers were used for the PCR. The table came from immunoSEQ multiplex PCR; TCRdb's copy has only in-frame clones and leaves some out. The sample carries around 210,000 clones, approximately 84% recorded once. The material sequenced was PBMCs. These receptors all come from a girl aged 2 to 10 in good health and CMV-seronegative.

The V call is TRBV6-1, the J call TRBJ2-3; TRBD2 is a possible D gene (7 bases). Germline lookup yields CDR1 MNHNS and CDR2 SASEGT. The CDR3 has 13 amino acids. Trimming took off 6 bases at V and 4 bases at J, with 11 bases between the two ends. The chain's CDR3 is CASRGGAADTQYF. CDR3 coding DNA: TGTGCCAGCAGGGGGGGGGCGGCAGATACGCAGTATTTT.

The chain joins TRBV7-2 to TRBJ2-2, with D unclear. Germline loops: CDR1 SGHTA, CDR2 FQGNSA. CDR3 length equals 13 residues. The germline V and J ends were trimmed by 4 bases and 6 bases, with 9 bases remaining between them. CDR3 DNA sequence: TGTGCCAGCAGCTACAGCATCCCCGGGGAGCTGTTTTTT. Protein: CASSYSIPGELFF.

The chain carries TRBV5-6 and TRBJ2-7, with D tentatively TRBD2 (5 bases). V was shortened by 4 bases and J by 4 bases, with 21 bases between the two germline ends. The CDR3 has 16 amino acids. Germline CDR1 and CDR2: SGHDT and YYEEEE. CDR3 nucleotides: TGTGCCAGCAGCCCGGGGTTAGCCCCTATCCCTTACGAGCAGTACTTC. It yields the protein CASSPGLAPIPYEQYF.

This chain uses TRBV13 with TRBJ2-2; 14 bases are shared with TRBD2. V lost 5 bases, J lost 6 bases, and 11 bases stayed unmatched. The CDR3 is 18 residues long. Germline CDR1 PRHDT, CDR2 FYEKMQ (reference sequence). CDR3 sequence: CASSKRLAGGPAAGELFF. As DNA, the CDR3 is TGTGCCAGCAGCAAAAGACTAGCGGGGGGGCCGGCCGCCGGGGAGCTGTTTTTT. The complete variable domain, with remaining parts taken from reference TRBV13 and TRBJ2-2, reads AAGVIQSPRHLIKEKRETATLKCYPIPRHDTVYWYQQGPGQDPQFLISFYEKMQSDKGSIPDRFSAQQFSDYHSELNMSSLELGDSALYFCASSKRLAGGPAAGELFFGEGSRLTVL.

The chain couples TRBV6-1 to TRBJ2-2; D is ambiguous. The CDR3 is made up of 14 amino acids. V lost 5 bases and J lost 2, with 9 bases in between. The germline CDR1 and CDR2 sequences are MNHNS and SASEGT. In nucleotides, the CDR3 is TGTGCCAGCAGTATATCAGAAAACACCGGGGAGCTGTTTTTT. Translating gives CASSISENTGELFF.

The rearrangement joins TRBV4-2 to TRBJ1-6, with D hard to call. Trimming removed 0 bases at V and 0 bases at J, with 9 bases between. The CDR3 has 17 residues. Germline CDR1 LGHNA, CDR2 YNFKEQ. Here the CDR3 reads CASSQEGPGSYNSPLHF. The DNA for the CDR3 is TGTGCCAGCAGCCAAGAGGGCCCCGGCTCCTATAATTCACCCCTCCACTTT.

The chain carries TRBV5-6 and TRBJ2-1, with TRBD1 matching 7 bases. This CDR3 has 14 residues. CDR1 and CDR2 from the germline V gene are SGHDT and YYEEEE. V lost 2 bases, J lost 5 bases, and 4 bases stayed unmatched. The CDR3, as DNA: TGTGCCAGCAGCTTCCCAACAGGGGACAATGAGCAGTTCTTC. This gives the protein CASSFPTGDNEQFF.

A remark on this clone: Other DNA sequences of this sample code for an identical CDR3. The rearrangement joins TRBV5-1 to TRBJ1-6; tentative D call: TRBD1 (5 bases). The CDR3 has 17 residues. CDR1 SGHRS and CDR2 YFSETQ come from the germline V gene. Trimming removed 0 bases from V and 0 bases from J, with 10 bases in between. The CDR3 DNA is TGCGCCAGCAGCTTGGCGGGGGGGAGCTCCTATAATTCACCCCTCCACTTT. It translates to CASSLAGGSSYNSPLHF.

The chain joins TRBV7-9 to TRBJ2-7; D remains unclear. Trimming removed 5 bases from V and 4 bases from J, with 9 bases in between. This CDR3 is 12 amino acids long. Per the germline V gene, CDR1 is SEHNR and CDR2 is FQNEAQ (reference sequence). The DNA for the CDR3 is TGTGCCAGCAGCCCTCCGAGTTACGAGCAGTACTTC. This sequence encodes CASSPPSYEQYF.

The chain recombines TRBV27 with TRBJ2-5; a possible D gene is TRBD1 (5 bases). The V end was cut by 8 bases, the J end by 6 bases, with 22 bases between. From germline, CDR1 is MNHEY and CDR2 SMNVEV (reference sequence). There are 15 residues in the CDR3. The CDR3 reads CASATEGPQGKTQYF. As DNA, the CDR3 is TGTGCCAGCGCAACCGAAGGACCTCAGGGAAAGACCCAGTACTTC.

The chain carries TRBV6-6 and TRBJ2-3; TRBD2 aligns across 11 bases. The V segment lost 3 bases and the J segment 3 bases; nucleotides outside the gene matches: 5. The CDR3 extends over 16 amino acids. Germline V lookup: CDR1 MNHNY, CDR2 SVGAGI (reference sequence). The CDR3 region is CASSYWLAGGTDTQYF. The CDR3, as DNA: TGTGCCAGCAGTTATTGGCTAGCGGGGGGAACAGATACGCAGTATTTT.

The J gene is TRBJ2-3, the V gene TRBV7-6; 9 bases map to TRBD2. The CDR3 is made up of 16 amino acids. The germline V gene encodes CDR1 SGHVS and CDR2 FNYEAQ. After removal of 2 bases from V and 4 bases from J, the junction contained 7 bases not matched to a gene. Here the CDR3 reads CASSLPAGGPSDTQYF. CDR3 coding DNA: TGTGCCAGCAGCTTACCGGCGGGAGGGCCCTCAGATACGCAGTATTTT.

The rearrangement uses TRBV27 and TRBJ2-2, with a tentative D call TRBD2 (5 bases). The CDR3 covers 13 residues. Per germline, CDR1 MNHEY and CDR2 SMNVEV (reference sequence). V shed 8 bases and J shed 1 base, with 8 bases lying between them. For the CDR3, the DNA is TGTGCCAGCGGACTCTTGAACACCGGGGAGCTGTTTTTT. Its protein is CASGLLNTGELFF.

This clone was seen just once. This chain joins TRBV11-2 and TRBJ1-5, with 9 bases aligning to TRBD1. CDR1 is SGHAT, CDR2 FQNNGV, per germline. CDR3 length equals 15 residues. The V and J ends lost 2 bases and 3 bases, in that order; junction bases with no gene match: 2. The CDR3, as DNA: TGTGCCAGCAGCTTAATACAGGGGGCCAATCAGCCCCAGCATTTT. Translated: CASSLIQGANQPQHF.

The sample holds one count of this clone. The rearrangement joins TRBV7-2 to TRBJ2-7; D remains ambiguous. V lost 0 bases, J lost 2 bases, and 8 bases lay in between. Germline lookup yields CDR1 SGHTA and CDR2 FQGNSA. CDR3 length: 14 residues. The CDR3 is CASSLAGITYEQYF. CDR3 sequence (DNA): TGTGCCAGCAGCTTAGCGGGCATCACCTACGAGCAGTACTTC.

This chain joins TRBV2 and TRBJ1-1, with D tentatively TRBD1 (5 bases). The CDR3 consists of 13 residues. V lost 1 base and J lost 6, with 9 bases in between. The V gene's germline CDR1 is SNHLY and CDR2 FYNNEI. In DNA, the CDR3 is TGTGCCAGCAGTGAAGAGCGGGGGTCTGAAGCTTTCTTT. It yields the protein CASSEERGSEAFF.

V usage is TRBV6-5 and J usage is TRBJ1-2, with D perhaps TRBD1 (6 bases). The CDR3 loop spans 15 amino acids. Trimming removed 5 bases at V and 6 bases at J, with 19 bases between. The germline CDR1 and CDR2 sequences are MNHEY and SVGAGI. The CDR3 here is CASSQIRDNSDGYTF. The CDR3 nucleotides are TGTGCCAGCAGTCAGATACGGGACAACTCCGATGGCTACACCTTC.

CDR3 sequence: CASSLEAPQDEQYF. For the CDR3, the DNA is TGCGCCAGCAGCCTGGAGGCCCCACAGGACGAGCAGTACTTC. This chain links TRBV5-1 with TRBJ2-7; the D gene could be TRBD1 or TRBD2 (5 bases each). CDR1 SGHRS and CDR2 YFSETQ come from the germline V gene. V lost 4 bases and J 5 bases, leaving 16 bases between the germline ends. This CDR3 contains 14 residues.

The rearrangement links TRBV6-1 to TRBJ2-7; weak D call: TRBD2 (5 bases). Germline V gene data show CDR1 as MNHNS and CDR2 as SASEGT. The CDR3 spans 15 residues. Trimming pared 1 base from V and 6 bases from J, leaving 16 bases between. This chain's CDR3 is CASSEEEVPWGEQYF. CDR3 bases: TGTGCCAGCAGTGAAGAGGAGGTCCCCTGGGGCGAGCAGTACTTC.

The V and J genes are TRBV6-6 and TRBJ1-4; 8 bases agree with TRBD1. The CDR3 consists of 14 residues. Germline V lookup: CDR1 MNHNY, CDR2 SVGAGI (reference sequence). Unmatched junction bases numbered 3, after V lost 2 bases and J lost 7 bases. CDR3 nucleotides: TGTGCCAGCAGTTACCCAGGGGGCAGTGAAAAACTGTTTTTT. Translated, it gives CASSYPGGSEKLFF.

The chain carries TRBV29-1 and TRBJ2-1; 8 positions agree with TRBD2. This CDR3 comprises 12 residues. V shed 5 bases and J 10 bases; nucleotides not matched to a gene: 7. Germline-derived CDR1 and CDR2 are SQVTM and ANQGSEA. DNA for the CDR3: TGCAGCGTTCAGAATAGCGGGGCCGAGCAGTTCTTC. Its translation: CSVQNSGAEQFF.

The chain couples TRBV5-4 to TRBJ2-1, with TRBD2 identical over 8 bases. The V gene end was trimmed by 5 bases and the J gene end by 7 bases; junction bases not matched to a gene: 11. CDR3 length equals 15 residues. Germline values: CDR1 SGHNT, CDR2 YYREEE (reference sequence). The CDR3 is CASRPTGTSRNEQFF. CDR3 DNA sequence: TGTGCCAGCAGACCCACCGGGACTAGTAGGAATGAGCAGTTCTTC.